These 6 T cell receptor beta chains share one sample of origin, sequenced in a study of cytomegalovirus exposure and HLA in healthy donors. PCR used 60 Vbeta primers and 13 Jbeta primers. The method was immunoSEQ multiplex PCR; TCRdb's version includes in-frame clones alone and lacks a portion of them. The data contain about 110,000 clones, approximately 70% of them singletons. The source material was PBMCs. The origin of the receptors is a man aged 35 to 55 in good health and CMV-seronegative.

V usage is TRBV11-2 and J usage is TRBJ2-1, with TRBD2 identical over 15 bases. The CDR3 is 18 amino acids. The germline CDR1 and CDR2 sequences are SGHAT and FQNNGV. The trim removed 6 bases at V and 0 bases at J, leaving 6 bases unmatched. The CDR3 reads CASRSGTSGGSSYNEQFF. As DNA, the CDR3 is TGTGCCAGCAGGTCCGGGACTAGCGGGGGGAGCTCCTACAATGAGCAGTTCTTC.

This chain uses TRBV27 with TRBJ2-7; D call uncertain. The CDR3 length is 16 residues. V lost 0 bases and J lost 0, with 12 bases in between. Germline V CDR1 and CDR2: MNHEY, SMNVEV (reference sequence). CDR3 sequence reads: CASSLSSRSSSYEQYF. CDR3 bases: TGTGCCAGCAGTTTATCGTCGAGGTCAAGCTCCTACGAGCAGTACTTC.

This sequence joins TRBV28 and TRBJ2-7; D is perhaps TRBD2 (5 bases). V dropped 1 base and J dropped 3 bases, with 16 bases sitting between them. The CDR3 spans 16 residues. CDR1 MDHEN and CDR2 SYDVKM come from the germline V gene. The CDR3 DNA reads TGTGCCAGCAGTTTATATCTGTCTAGCCCAATCTACGAGCAGTACTTC. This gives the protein CASSLYLSSPIYEQYF.

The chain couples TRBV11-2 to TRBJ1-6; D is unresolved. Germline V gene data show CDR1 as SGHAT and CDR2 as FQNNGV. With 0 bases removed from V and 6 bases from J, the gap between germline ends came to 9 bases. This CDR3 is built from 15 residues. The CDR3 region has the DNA TGTGCCAGCAGCTTAGAGCGGGTGCCTAATTCACCCCTCCACTTT. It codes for CASSLERVPNSPLHF.

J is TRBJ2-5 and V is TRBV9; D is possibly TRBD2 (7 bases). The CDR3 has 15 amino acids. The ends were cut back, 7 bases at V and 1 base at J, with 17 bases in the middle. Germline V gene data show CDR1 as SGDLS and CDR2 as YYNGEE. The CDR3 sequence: CASGVGGGPQETQYF. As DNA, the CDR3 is TGTGCCAGCGGGGTAGGGGGGGGCCCCCAAGAGACCCAGTACTTC.

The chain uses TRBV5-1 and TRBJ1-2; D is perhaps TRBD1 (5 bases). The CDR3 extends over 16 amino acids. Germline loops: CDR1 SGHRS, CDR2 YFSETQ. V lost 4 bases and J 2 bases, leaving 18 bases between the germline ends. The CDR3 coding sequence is TGCGCCAGCAGCCTTGGACAAGTCAGAGCCAACTATGGCTACACCTTC. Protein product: CASSLGQVRANYGYTF. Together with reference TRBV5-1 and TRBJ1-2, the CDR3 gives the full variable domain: KAGVTQTPRYLIKTRGQQVTLSCSPISGHRSVSWYQQTPGQGLQFLFEYFSETQRNKGNFPGRFSGRQFSNSRSEMNVSTLELGDSALYLCASSLGQVRANYGYTFGSGTRLTVV.